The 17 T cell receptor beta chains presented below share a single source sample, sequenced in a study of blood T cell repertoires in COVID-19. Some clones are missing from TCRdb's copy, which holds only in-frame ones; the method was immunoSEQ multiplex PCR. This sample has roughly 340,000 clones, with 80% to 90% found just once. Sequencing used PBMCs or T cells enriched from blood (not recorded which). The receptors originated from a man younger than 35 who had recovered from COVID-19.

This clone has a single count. CDR3 residues: CASGPPEQYF. The CDR3 DNA reads TGTGCCAGCGGCCCTCCCGAGCAGTACTTC. The chain is built from TRBV28 and TRBJ2-7; unclear D gene. Trimming took off 8 bases at V and 6 bases at J, with 8 bases between the two ends. The CDR3 loop spans 10 amino acids. CDR1 and CDR2 from the germline V gene are MDHEN and SYDVKM.

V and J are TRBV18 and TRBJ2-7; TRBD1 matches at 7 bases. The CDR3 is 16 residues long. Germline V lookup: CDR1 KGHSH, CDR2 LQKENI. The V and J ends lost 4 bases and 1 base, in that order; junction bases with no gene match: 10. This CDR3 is CASSQSGTARSYEQYF. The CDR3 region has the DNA TGTGCCAGCTCACAATCCGGGACAGCAAGATCCTACGAGCAGTACTTC.

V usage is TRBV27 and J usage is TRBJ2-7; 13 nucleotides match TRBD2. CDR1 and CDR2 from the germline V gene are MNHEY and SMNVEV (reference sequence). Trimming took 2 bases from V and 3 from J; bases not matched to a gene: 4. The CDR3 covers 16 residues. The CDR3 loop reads CASSLLRTSGSYEQYF. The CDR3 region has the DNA TGTGCCAGCAGTTTACTTCGGACTAGCGGGAGCTACGAGCAGTACTTC.

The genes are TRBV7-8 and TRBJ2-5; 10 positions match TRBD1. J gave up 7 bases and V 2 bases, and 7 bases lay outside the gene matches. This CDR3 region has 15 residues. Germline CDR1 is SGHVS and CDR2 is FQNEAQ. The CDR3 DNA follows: TGTGCCAGCAGCTTATCCGGGACAGGGGAGGGGACCCAGTACTTC. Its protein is CASSLSGTGEGTQYF.

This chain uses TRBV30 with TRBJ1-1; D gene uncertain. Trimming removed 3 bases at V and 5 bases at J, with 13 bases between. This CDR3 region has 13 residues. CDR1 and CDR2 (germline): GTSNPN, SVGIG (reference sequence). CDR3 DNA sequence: TGTGCCTGGAGCGAACCGAGGTGGACTGAAGCTTTCTTT. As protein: CAWSEPRWTEAFF.

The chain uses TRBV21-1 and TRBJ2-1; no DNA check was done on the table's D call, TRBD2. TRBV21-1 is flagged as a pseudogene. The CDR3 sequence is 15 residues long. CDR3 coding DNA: TGTGCCAGCAGCCACTGGCGGGGTCATAAGGGAGAGCAGTTCTTC. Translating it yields CASSHWRGHKGEQFF.

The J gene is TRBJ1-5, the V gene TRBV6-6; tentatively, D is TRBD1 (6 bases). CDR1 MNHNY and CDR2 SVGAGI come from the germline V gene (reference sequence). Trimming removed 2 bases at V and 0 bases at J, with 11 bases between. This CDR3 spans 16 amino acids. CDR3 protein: CASSYPLQGSNQPQHF. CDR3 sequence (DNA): TGTGCCAGCAGTTACCCCTTACAGGGTAGCAATCAGCCCCAGCATTTT.

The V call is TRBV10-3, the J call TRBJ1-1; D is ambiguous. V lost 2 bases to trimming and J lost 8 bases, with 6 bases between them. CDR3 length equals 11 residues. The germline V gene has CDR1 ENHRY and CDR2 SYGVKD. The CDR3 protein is CAISERGEAFF. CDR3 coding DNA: TGTGCCATCAGTGAGCGGGGAGAAGCTTTCTTT.

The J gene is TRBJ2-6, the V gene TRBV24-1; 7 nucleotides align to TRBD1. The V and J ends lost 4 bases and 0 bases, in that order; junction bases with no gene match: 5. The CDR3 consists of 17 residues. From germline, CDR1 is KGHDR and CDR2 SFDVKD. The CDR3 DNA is TGTGCCACCAGTGAGGGACAGTATAGCTCTGGGGCCAACGTCCTGACTTTC. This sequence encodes CATSEGQYSSGANVLTF.

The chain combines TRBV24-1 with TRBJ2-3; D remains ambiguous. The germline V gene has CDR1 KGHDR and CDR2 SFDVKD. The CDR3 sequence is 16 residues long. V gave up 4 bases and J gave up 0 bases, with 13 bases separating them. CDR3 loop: CATSESEARSTDTQYF. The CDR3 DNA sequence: TGTGCCACCAGTGAATCTGAGGCCCGTAGCACAGATACGCAGTATTTT.

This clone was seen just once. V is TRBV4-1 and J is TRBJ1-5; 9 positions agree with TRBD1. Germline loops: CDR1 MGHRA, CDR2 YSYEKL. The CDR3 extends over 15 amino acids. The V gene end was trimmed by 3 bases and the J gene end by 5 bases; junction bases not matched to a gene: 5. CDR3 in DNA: TGCGCCAGCAGCCACTACCGGGACAGGGATCAGCCCCAGCATTTT. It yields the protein CASSHYRDRDQPQHF.

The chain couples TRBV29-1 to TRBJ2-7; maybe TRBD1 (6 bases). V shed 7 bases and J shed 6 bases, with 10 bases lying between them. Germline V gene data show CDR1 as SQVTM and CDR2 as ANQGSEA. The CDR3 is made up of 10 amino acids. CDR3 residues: CSGGGFEQYF. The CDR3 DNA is TGCAGCGGAGGGGGTTTCGAGCAGTACTTC.

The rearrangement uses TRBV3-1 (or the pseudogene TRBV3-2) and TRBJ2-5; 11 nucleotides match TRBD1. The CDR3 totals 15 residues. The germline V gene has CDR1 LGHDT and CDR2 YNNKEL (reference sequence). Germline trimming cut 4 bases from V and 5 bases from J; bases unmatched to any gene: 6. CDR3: CASSLSGQGVETQYF. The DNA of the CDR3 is TGTGCCAGCAGCCTCTCGGGACAGGGGGTCGAGACCCAGTACTTC.

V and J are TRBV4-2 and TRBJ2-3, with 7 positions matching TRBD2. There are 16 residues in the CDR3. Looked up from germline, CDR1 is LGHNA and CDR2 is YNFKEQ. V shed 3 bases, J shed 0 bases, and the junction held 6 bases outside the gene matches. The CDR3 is CASSQASGTSTDTQYF. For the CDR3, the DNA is TGTGCCAGCAGCCAGGCTAGCGGTACTAGCACAGATACGCAGTATTTT.

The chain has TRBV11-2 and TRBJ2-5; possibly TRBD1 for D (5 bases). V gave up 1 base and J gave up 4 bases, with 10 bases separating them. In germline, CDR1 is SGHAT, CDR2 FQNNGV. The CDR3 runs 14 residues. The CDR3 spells CASSLAGSGETQYF. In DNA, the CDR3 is TGTGCCAGCAGCTTAGCAGGGTCGGGAGAGACCCAGTACTTC.

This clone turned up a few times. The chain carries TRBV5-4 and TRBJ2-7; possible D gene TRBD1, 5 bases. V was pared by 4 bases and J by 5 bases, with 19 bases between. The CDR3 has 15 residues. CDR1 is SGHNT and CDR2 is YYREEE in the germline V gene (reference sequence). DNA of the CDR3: TGTGCCAGCAGCGAGCCCAGGGTTAAGGGCGACGAGCAGTACTTC. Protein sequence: CASSEPRVKGDEQYF. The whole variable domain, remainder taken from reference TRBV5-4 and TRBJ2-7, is ETGVTQSPTHLIKTRGQQVTLRCSSQSGHNTVSWYQQALGQGPQFIFQYYREEENGRGNFPPRFSGLQFPNYSSELNVNALELDDSALYLCASSEPRVKGDEQYFGPGTRLTVT.

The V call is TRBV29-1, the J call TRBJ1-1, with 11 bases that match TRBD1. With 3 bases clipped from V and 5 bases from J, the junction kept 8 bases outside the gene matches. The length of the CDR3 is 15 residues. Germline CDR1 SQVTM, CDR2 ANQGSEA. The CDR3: CSVEASGTGGTEAFF. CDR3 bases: TGCAGCGTTGAGGCCTCCGGGACAGGGGGAACTGAAGCTTTCTTT.